This TCR beta chain was observed in a study of cytomegalovirus exposure and HLA in healthy donors. Whole-study findings and limits: Some V segments, TRBV6-2 and TRBV6-3 among them, were indistinguishable and were therefore excluded.

PCR amplification relied on 60 Vbeta primers (plus 13 Jbeta primers). Produced via immunoSEQ multiplex PCR; TCRdb's table is partial and in-frame only. The sample contains about 170,000 clones, 70% to 80% of which appear only once. The V gene lost 5 bases and the J gene lost 6 bases, with 11 bases spanning the gap. CDR3 size: 13 residues. Germline V gene lookup returns CDR1 SGHAT and CDR2 FQNNGV. This clone was seen a few times. Antigen unknown. This sequence joins TRBV11-2 and TRBJ1-5; weak D call: TRBD1 (5 bases). The receptor comes from a woman aged 25 to 45 in good health and CMV-seropositive. Sequencing was carried out using PBMCs. DNA of the CDR3: TGTGCCAGCAGCCCAGGGCTGGGTCAGCCCCAGCATTTT. It yields the protein CASSPGLGQPQHF.